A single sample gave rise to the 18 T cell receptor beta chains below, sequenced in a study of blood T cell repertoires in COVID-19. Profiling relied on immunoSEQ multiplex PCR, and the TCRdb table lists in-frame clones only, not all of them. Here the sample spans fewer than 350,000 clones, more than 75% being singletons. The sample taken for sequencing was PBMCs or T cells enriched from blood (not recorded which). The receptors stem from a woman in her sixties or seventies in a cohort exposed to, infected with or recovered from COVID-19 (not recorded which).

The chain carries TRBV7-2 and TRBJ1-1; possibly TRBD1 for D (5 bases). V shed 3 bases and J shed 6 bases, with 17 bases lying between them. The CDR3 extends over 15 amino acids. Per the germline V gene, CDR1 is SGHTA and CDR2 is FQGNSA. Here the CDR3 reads CASSFGAGSGAEAFF. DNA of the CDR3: TGTGCCAGCAGCTTCGGGGCAGGGTCGGGGGCTGAAGCTTTCTTT.

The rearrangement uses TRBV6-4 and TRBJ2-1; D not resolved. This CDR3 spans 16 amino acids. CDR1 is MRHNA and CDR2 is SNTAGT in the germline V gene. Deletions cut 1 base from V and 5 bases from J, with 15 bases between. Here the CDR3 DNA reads TGTGCCAGCAGTGACTGGCCCAGAACCACTAACAATGAGCAGTTCTTC. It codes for CASSDWPRTTNNEQFF.

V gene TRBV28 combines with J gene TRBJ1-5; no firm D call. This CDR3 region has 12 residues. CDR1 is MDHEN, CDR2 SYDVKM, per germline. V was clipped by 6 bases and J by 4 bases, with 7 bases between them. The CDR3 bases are TGTGCCAGCAGCACCGGGAATCAGCCCCAGCATTTT. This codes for CASSTGNQPQHF.

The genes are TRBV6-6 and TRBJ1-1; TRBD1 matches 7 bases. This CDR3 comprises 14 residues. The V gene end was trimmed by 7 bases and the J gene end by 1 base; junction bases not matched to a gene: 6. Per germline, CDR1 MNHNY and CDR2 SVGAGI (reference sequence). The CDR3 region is CASTPYRGNTEAFF. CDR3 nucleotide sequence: TGTGCCAGCACCCCTTACAGGGGGAACACTGAAGCTTTCTTT.

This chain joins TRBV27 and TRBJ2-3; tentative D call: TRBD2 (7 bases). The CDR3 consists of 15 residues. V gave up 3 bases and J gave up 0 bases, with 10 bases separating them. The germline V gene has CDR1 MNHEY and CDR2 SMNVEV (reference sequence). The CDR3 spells CASSLRGGSTDTQYF. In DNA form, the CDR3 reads TGTGCCAGCAGTTTGAGGGGGGGTAGCACAGATACGCAGTATTTT.

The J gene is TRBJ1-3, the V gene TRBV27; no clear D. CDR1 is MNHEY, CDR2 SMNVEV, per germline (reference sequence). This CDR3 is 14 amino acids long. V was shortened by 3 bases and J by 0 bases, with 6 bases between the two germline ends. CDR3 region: CASSLSFSGNTIYF. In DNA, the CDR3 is TGTGCCAGCAGTTTGTCCTTCTCTGGAAACACCATATATTTT.

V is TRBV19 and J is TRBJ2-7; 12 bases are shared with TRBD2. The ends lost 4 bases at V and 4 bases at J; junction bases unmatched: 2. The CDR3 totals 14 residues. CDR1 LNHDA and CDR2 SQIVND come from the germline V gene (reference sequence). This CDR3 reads CASSTTSGRYEQYF. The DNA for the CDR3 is TGTGCCAGTAGTACCACTAGCGGGAGGTACGAGCAGTACTTC.

The CDR3 loop reads CAISESTSGNYNEQFF. The DNA of the CDR3 is TGTGCCATCAGTGAGTCGACTAGCGGGAACTACAATGAGCAGTTCTTC. The gene calls are TRBV10-3 and TRBJ2-1, with 11 nucleotides matching TRBD2. The CDR3 sequence is 16 residues long. V was pared by 0 bases and J by 3 bases, with 1 base of the junction left unmatched. CDR1 and CDR2 (germline): ENHRY, SYGVKD.

DNA for the CDR3: TGTGCCAGCAGTGAATTCGGGATCTCTGGAAACACCATATATTTT. Protein: CASSEFGISGNTIYF. The chain recombines TRBV25-1 with TRBJ1-3, with D uncertain. V was clipped by 1 base and J by 0 bases, with 7 bases between them. The germline V gene encodes CDR1 MGHDK and CDR2 SYGVNS. The CDR3 runs 15 residues.

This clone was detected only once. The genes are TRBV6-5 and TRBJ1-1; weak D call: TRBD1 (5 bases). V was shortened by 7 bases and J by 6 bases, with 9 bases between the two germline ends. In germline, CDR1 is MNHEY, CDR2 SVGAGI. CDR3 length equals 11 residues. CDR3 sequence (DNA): TGTGCCAGCACAGGGCGTGCTGAAGCTTTCTTT. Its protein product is CASTGRAEAFF.

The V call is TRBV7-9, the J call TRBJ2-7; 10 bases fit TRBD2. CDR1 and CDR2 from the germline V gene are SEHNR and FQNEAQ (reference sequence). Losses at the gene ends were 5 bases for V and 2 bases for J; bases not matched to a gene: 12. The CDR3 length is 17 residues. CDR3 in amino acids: CASSQASGRAGAYEQYF. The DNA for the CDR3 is TGTGCCAGCAGCCAGGCCAGCGGGAGGGCCGGGGCCTACGAGCAGTACTTC.

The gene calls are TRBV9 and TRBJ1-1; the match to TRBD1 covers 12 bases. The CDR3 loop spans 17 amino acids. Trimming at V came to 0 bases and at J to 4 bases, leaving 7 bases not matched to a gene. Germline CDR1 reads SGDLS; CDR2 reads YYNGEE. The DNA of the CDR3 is TGTGCCAGCAGCGTAGGGACCGGGACAGGGGGCCTCACTGAAGCTTTCTTT. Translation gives CASSVGTGTGGLTEAFF.

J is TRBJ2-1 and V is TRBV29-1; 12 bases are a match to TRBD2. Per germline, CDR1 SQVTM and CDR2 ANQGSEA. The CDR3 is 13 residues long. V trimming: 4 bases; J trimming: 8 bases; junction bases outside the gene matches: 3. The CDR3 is CSVGTSGRHEQFF. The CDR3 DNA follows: TGCAGCGTTGGCACTAGCGGGAGGCATGAGCAGTTCTTC.

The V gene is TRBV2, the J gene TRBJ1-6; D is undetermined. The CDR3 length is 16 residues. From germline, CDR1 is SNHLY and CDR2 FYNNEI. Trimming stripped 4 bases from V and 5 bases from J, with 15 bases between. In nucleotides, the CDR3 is TGTGCCAGCAGTGGGTGGCAGCCGGAGGATAATTCACCCCTCCACTTT. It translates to CASSGWQPEDNSPLHF.

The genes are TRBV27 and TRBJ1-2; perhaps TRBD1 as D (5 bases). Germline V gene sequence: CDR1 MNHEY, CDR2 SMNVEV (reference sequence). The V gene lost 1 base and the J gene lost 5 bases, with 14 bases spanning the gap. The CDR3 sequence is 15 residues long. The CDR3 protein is CASSLFAGMEYGYTF. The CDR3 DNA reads TGTGCCAGCAGTTTATTTGCAGGGATGGAGTATGGCTACACCTTC.

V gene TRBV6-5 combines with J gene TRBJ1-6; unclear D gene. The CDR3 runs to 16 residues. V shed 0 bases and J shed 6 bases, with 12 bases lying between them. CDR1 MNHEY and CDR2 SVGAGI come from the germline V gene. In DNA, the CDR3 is TGTGCCAGCAGTTACTCCCACAAAACCTCTAATTCACCCCTCCACTTT. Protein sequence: CASSYSHKTSNSPLHF.

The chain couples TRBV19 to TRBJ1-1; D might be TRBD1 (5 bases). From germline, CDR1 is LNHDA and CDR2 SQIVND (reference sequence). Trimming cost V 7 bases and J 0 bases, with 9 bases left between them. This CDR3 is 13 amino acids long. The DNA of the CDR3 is TGTGCCAGTATGACAGAGATGAACACTGAAGCTTTCTTT. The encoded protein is CASMTEMNTEAFF. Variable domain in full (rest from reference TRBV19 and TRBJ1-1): DGGITQSPKYLFRKEGQNVTLSCEQNLNHDAMYWYRQDPGQGLRLIYYSQIVNDFQKGDIAEGYSVSREKKESFPLTVTSAQKNPTAFYLCASMTEMNTEAFFGQGTRLTVV.

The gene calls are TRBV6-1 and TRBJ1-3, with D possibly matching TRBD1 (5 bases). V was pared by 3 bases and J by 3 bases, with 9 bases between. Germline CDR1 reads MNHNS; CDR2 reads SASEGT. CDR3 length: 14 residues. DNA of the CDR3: TGTGCCAGCAGTGATGGGGGAGGTGGAAACACCATATATTTT. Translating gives CASSDGGGGNTIYF.